This passage covers 26 T cell receptor beta chains from one sample sequenced in a study of blood T cell repertoires in COVID-19 (dated by TCRdb to the early 2020s). Library prep was done by the immunoSEQ multiplex PCR assay. TCRdb took this table from immuneACCESS and kept in-frame rearrangements with V and J called. Such tables lack part of the clones; where checked against another copy, unresolved V genes explain under half of the gap, and the rest is unexplained. This sample lists some 70,000 clones; around 89% were detected once. The ten largest account for 6.7% of the sample. The specimen sequenced was peripheral blood. Source of these receptors: an elderly woman with active COVID-19.

The rearrangement uses TRBV28 and TRBJ1-3; tentative D call: TRBD1 (5 bases). Germline V lookup: CDR1 MDHEN, CDR2 SYDVKM. The CDR3 length is 15 residues. V dropped 4 bases and J dropped 1 base, with 11 bases sitting between them. The CDR3 region is CASSSRVESGNTIYF. In nucleotides, the CDR3 is TGTGCCAGCAGTTCCAGGGTAGAGTCTGGAAACACCATATATTTT.

This chain uses TRBV2 with TRBJ2-3, with D perhaps TRBD1 (7 bases). Germline V lookup: CDR1 SNHLY, CDR2 FYNNEI. The CDR3 is made up of 17 amino acids. Trimming took off 8 bases at V and 5 bases at J, with 26 bases between the two ends. The CDR3 DNA reads as TGTGCCAGCGACCCCCCACACTTACAGGGGAGGCAAGATACGCAGTATTTT. This codes for CASDPPHLQGRQDTQYF. The full variable domain, rest sourced from reference TRBV2 and TRBJ2-3, is EPEVTQTPSHQVTQMGQEVILRCVPISNHLYFYWYRQILGQKVEFLVSFYNNEISEKSEIFDDQFSVERPDGSNFTLKIRSTKLEDSAMYFCASDPPHLQGRQDTQYFGPGTRLTVL.

This clone has only one observation. The chain links TRBV18 to TRBJ2-2; D is perhaps TRBD1 (6 bases). The V gene lost 4 bases and the J gene lost 0 bases, with 18 bases spanning the gap. The germline CDR1 and CDR2 sequences are KGHSH and LQKENI. This CDR3 is built from 18 residues. The CDR3 DNA is TGTGCCAGCTCACGGTCCAGATCAGGGGCACCGAACACCGGGGAGCTGTTTTTT. This translates into CASSRSRSGAPNTGELFF.

The J gene is TRBJ1-1, the V gene TRBV29-1; no reliable D call. V dropped 7 bases and J dropped 8 bases, with 17 bases sitting between them. This CDR3 spans 12 amino acids. The V gene's germline CDR1 is SQVTM and CDR2 ANQGSEA. CDR3 nucleotides: TGCAGCGCAGCTTCCGGGCGGGGAGAAGCTTTCTTT. It yields the protein CSAASGRGEAFF.

The chain recombines TRBV11-3 with TRBJ1-1, with 9 nucleotides matching TRBD1. Germline V gene lookup returns CDR1 SGHNT and CDR2 YENEEA. The CDR3 has 14 amino acids. The V segment lost 5 bases and the J segment 8 bases; nucleotides outside the gene matches: 9. The CDR3 coding sequence is TGTGCCAGCAGCCGGACAGGGGATCTCTGGGAAGCTTTCTTT. Its protein product is CASSRTGDLWEAFF. The full variable domain, completed using reference TRBV11-3 and TRBJ1-1, is EAGVVQSPRYKIIEKKQPVAFWCNPISGHNTLYWYLQNLGQGPELLIRYENEEAVDDSQLPKDRFSAERLKGVDSTLKIQPAELGDSAVYLCASSRTGDLWEAFFGQGTRLTVV.

The chain uses TRBV5-4 and TRBJ1-2; TRBD1 aligns across 10 bases. The CDR3 length is 15 residues. Germline CDR1 and CDR2: SGHNT and YYREEE (reference sequence). J was trimmed by 2 bases and V by 5 bases; bases with no gene match: 6. For the CDR3, the DNA is TGTGCCAGCAGAAATCCGGGACAGGGGAACTATGGCTACACCTTC. Protein sequence: CASRNPGQGNYGYTF.

The rearrangement uses TRBV15 and TRBJ2-5, with TRBD1 as a possible D gene (5 bases). From germline, CDR1 is LNHNV and CDR2 YYDKDF (reference sequence). Trimming cost V 0 bases and J 5 bases, with 10 bases left between them. This CDR3 is built from 14 residues. CDR3 sequence: CATSREGRRETQYF. The CDR3 region has the DNA TGTGCCACCAGCAGAGAGGGGCGGCGCGAGACCCAGTACTTC.

V and J are TRBV10-3 and TRBJ1-2, with 9 bases aligning to TRBD1. V lost 9 bases and J lost 4; bases outside the gene matches: 9. CDR3 length: 14 amino acids. From germline, CDR1 is ENHRY and CDR2 SYGVKD. CDR3 residues: CAMGSGQGLYGYTF. For the CDR3, the DNA is TGTGCCATGGGCTCGGGACAGGGTCTCTATGGCTACACCTTC.

The rearrangement links TRBV28 to TRBJ1-4; D is possibly TRBD1 (6 bases). The length of the CDR3 is 15 residues. Per the germline V gene, CDR1 is MDHEN and CDR2 is SYDVKM. Trimming took off 6 bases at V and 4 bases at J, with 15 bases between the two ends. CDR3 DNA: TGTGCCAGCAGGGGTATGGGACAAAATAATGAAAAACTGTTTTTT. This codes for CASRGMGQNNEKLFF. Supplemented by reference TRBV28 and TRBJ1-4, the full variable domain reads DVKVTQSSRYLVKRTGEKVFLECVQDMDHENMFWYRQDPGLGLRLIYFSYDVKMKEKGDIPEGYSVSREKKERFSLILESASTNQTSMYLCASRGMGQNNEKLFFGSGTQLSVL.

CDR3 coding DNA: TGTGCCAGCAGACTTCGCGAGCCTAAGTCTAGCGGCCTAACAGATACGCAGTATTTT. Translation gives CASRLREPKSSGLTDTQYF. The chain joins TRBV5-4 to TRBJ2-3, with 7 bases fitting TRBD2. Germline V gene lookup returns CDR1 SGHNT and CDR2 YYREEE (reference sequence). The J segment lost 3 bases and the V segment lost 5 bases, leaving 21 bases of the junction unmatched. The CDR3 is 19 amino acids.

The J gene is TRBJ1-6, the V gene TRBV7-9; 7 bases agree with TRBD1. This CDR3 contains 16 residues. CDR1 is SEHNR, CDR2 FQNEAQ, per germline (reference sequence). With 3 bases clipped from V and 7 bases from J, the junction kept 9 bases outside the gene matches. The CDR3 DNA follows: TGTGCCAGCAGCTTTAGGACAGGAACACGGAATTCACCCCTCCACTTT. It yields the protein CASSFRTGTRNSPLHF. Together with reference TRBV7-9 and TRBJ1-6, the CDR3 gives the full variable domain: DTGVSQNPRHKITKRGQNVTFRCDPISEHNRLYWYRQTLGQGPEFLTYFQNEAQLEKSRLLSDRFSAERPKGSFSTLEIQRTEQGDSAMYLCASSFRTGTRNSPLHFGNGTRLTVT.

As to this clone: One junction end disagrees with the germline gene, perhaps due to a read error. This rearrangement joins TRBV24-1 to TRBJ1-1; D is unresolved. The length of the CDR3 is 13 residues. Germline CDR1 reads KGHDR; CDR2 reads SFDVKD. CDR3 sequence reads: CATSDSPGTEAFF. The CDR3 DNA follows: TGTGCCACCAGCGATTCCCCCGGGACTGAAGCTTTCTTT.

The chain combines TRBV28 with TRBJ2-7; 10 positions match TRBD1. V was clipped by 6 bases and J by 6 bases; unmatched bases: 8. CDR1 and CDR2 (germline): MDHEN, SYDVKM. CDR3 length equals 14 residues. CDR3 sequence: CASRYRDRGGEQYF. CDR3 DNA sequence: TGTGCCAGCAGATACCGGGACAGGGGTGGCGAGCAGTACTTC.

CDR3 bases: TGTGCCCGCTGTCCCGGGGCTAGCGGATCAAGCTCCTACAATGAGCAGTTCTTC. This encodes CARCPGASGSSSYNEQFF. The chain uses TRBV27 and TRBJ2-1; 7 bases agree with TRBD2. CDR1 is MNHEY and CDR2 is SMNVEV in the germline V gene (reference sequence). V shed 11 bases and J 0 bases; nucleotides not matched to a gene: 19. The CDR3 runs to 18 residues.

The V and J genes are TRBV28 and TRBJ1-1, with D uncertain. This CDR3 has 13 residues. CDR1 is MDHEN and CDR2 is SYDVKM in the germline V gene. V lost 5 bases to trimming and J lost 4 bases, with 11 bases between them. The chain's CDR3 is CASSTYDLTEAFF. The CDR3 DNA sequence: TGTGCCAGCAGTACCTATGATCTCACTGAAGCTTTCTTT.

This clone was observed a few times. The chain joins TRBV20-1 to TRBJ2-1; D ambiguous. V lost 3 bases and J 8 bases, leaving 8 bases between the germline ends. Germline assignment: CDR1 DFQATT and CDR2 SNEGSKA (reference sequence). The CDR3 length is 11 residues. The CDR3 DNA sequence: TGCAGTGCTAGTTTTGGCTATGAGCAGTTCTTC. This gives the protein CSASFGYEQFF.

This chain joins TRBV10-3 and TRBJ2-3; no clear D gene. V gave up 2 bases and J gave up 0 bases, with 3 bases separating them. The CDR3 loop spans 13 amino acids. Germline V gene lookup returns CDR1 ENHRY and CDR2 SYGVKD. CDR3 nucleotide sequence: TGTGCCATCAGTGAGGGCAGCACAGATACGCAGTATTTT. It yields the protein CAISEGSTDTQYF.

The J gene is TRBJ2-7, the V gene TRBV5-4, with D possibly being TRBD1 (8 bases). The CDR3 loop spans 17 amino acids. Germline V gives CDR1 SGHNT, CDR2 YYREEE (reference sequence). V was clipped by 3 bases and J by 1 base, with 20 bases between them. CDR3 protein: CASSWSGAGGLSYEQYF. As DNA, the CDR3 is TGTGCCAGCAGCTGGAGCGGGGCAGGGGGCTTGTCCTACGAGCAGTACTTC.

The V gene is TRBV29-1, the J gene TRBJ2-3, with a weak D call TRBD1 (5 bases). The V gene lost 4 bases and the J gene lost 2 bases, with 7 bases spanning the gap. Germline loops: CDR1 SQVTM, CDR2 ANQGSEA. This CDR3 spans 12 amino acids. This chain's CDR3 is CSVARDTDTQYF. The DNA of the CDR3 is TGCAGCGTTGCCAGGGACACAGATACGCAGTATTTT.

This clone was seen a single time. V gene TRBV10-3 combines with J gene TRBJ2-1; TRBD1 matches at 9 bases. V gave up 7 bases and J gave up 7 bases; unmatched junction bases: 2. This CDR3 has 12 amino acids. Germline CDR1 ENHRY, CDR2 SYGVKD. The CDR3, as DNA: TGTGCCATCAAGACAGGGGGGAATGAGCAGTTCTTC. This codes for CAIKTGGNEQFF.

The chain joins TRBV7-2 to TRBJ1-2; 8 bases fit TRBD1. This CDR3 has 14 residues. CDR1 and CDR2 from the germline V gene are SGHTA and FQGNSA. V lost 5 bases, J lost 2 bases, and 4 bases stayed unmatched. The CDR3 nucleotides read TGTGCCAGCAGCCCGGACAGGGTAAACTATGGCTACACCTTC. Its translation: CASSPDRVNYGYTF.

The chain combines TRBV28 with TRBJ2-1, with 10 bases matching TRBD2. The germline V gene encodes CDR1 MDHEN and CDR2 SYDVKM. The CDR3 is 15 amino acids. The V gene end was trimmed by 8 bases and the J gene end by 2 bases; junction bases not matched to a gene: 6. In DNA form, the CDR3 reads TGTGCCAGCGGTTATAGCGGGAGGCCCTACAATGAGCAGTTCTTC. It translates to CASGYSGRPYNEQFF.

This sequence joins TRBV9 and TRBJ2-1, with D possibly TRBD1 on 5 matching bases. Trimming removed 5 bases from V and 9 bases from J, with 15 bases in between. This CDR3 contains 13 residues. Germline V gives CDR1 SGDLS, CDR2 YYNGEE. CDR3 DNA: TGTGCCAGCAGTTCAAGGGGCCTAATTGAGCAGTTCTTC. Translation: CASSSRGLIEQFF.

This chain uses TRBV10-3 with TRBJ1-2; D might be TRBD1 (6 bases). The CDR3 has 13 residues. CDR1 ENHRY and CDR2 SYGVKD come from the germline V gene. Deletions cut 8 bases from V and 0 bases from J, with 10 bases between. CDR3: CAIRDTANYGYTF. CDR3 DNA: TGTGCCATCCGGGACACGGCTAACTATGGCTACACCTTC.

CDR3 bases: TGTGCCAGCAGCCCCGGACAGGTCGGAAACACCATATATTTT. Its translation is CASSPGQVGNTIYF. The V and J genes are TRBV7-2 and TRBJ1-3; 7 bases are shared with TRBD1. Per germline, CDR1 SGHTA and CDR2 FQGNSA. CDR3 length: 14 amino acids. V dropped 5 bases and J dropped 4; count of bases not matched to a gene: 5.

The V gene is TRBV19, the J gene TRBJ1-1, with 7 bases that match TRBD1. The CDR3 is made up of 12 amino acids. Germline CDR1 and CDR2: LNHDA and SQIVND (reference sequence). V shed 5 bases, J shed 7 bases, and the junction held 4 bases outside the gene matches. As DNA, the CDR3 is TGTGCCAGTAGTCTCCGGGACAGTGAAGCTTTCTTT. It is translated as CASSLRDSEAFF.